The 27 T cell receptor beta chains below all came from one sample that was sequenced in a study of T cells in Graves' hyperthyroidism and ophthalmopathy. RNA transcripts served as the template for amplifying TCR beta CDR3 regions. Initially, a first-round RT-PCR of the TCR CDR3 employed the HTBI primer set. Each CDR3 protein is one row after TCRdb ran MiXCR on the multiplex PCR reads. The table lists 600,000 to 650,000 distinct CDR3 sequences, around 15% of them singletons. The sample taken for sequencing was blood. These receptors came from a woman younger than 45 with Graves' hyperthyroidism.

This clonotype came up a few times. The rearrangement uses TRBV28 and TRBJ2-7, with D perhaps matching TRBD1 or TRBD2 (5 bases each). The CDR3 totals 14 residues. Germline CDR1 and CDR2: MDHEN and SYDVKM. Trimming left V 2 bases short and J 0 bases short, with 8 bases between. CDR3 bases: TGTGCCAGCAGTTTACGGGACGACTCCTACGAGCAGTACTTC. It encodes CASSLRDDSYEQYF. Full variable domain (missing parts from reference TRBV28 and TRBJ2-7): DVKVTQSSRYLVKRTGEKVFLECVQDMDHENMFWYRQDPGLGLRLIYFSYDVKMKEKGDIPEGYSVSREKKERFSLILESASTNQTSMYLCASSLRDDSYEQYFGPGTRLTVT.

This clonotype was seen ten or more times. The chain carries TRBV5-1 and TRBJ1-1; D not certain. The length of the CDR3 is 16 residues. V was shortened by 0 bases and J by 0 bases, with 12 bases between the two germline ends. Germline V gene data show CDR1 as SGHRS and CDR2 as YFSETQ. CDR3 region: CASSLAVGQLNTEAFF. As DNA, the CDR3 is TGCGCCAGCAGCTTGGCCGTTGGGCAGCTGAACACTGAAGCTTTCTTT.

The chain carries TRBV5-1 and TRBJ2-1; D gene ambiguous. Between the trimmed V and J ends, which lost 1 base and 7 bases, there was a span of 12 bases. The germline gives CDR1 SGHRS, CDR2 YFSETQ. The CDR3 is 14 residues long. The CDR3 DNA reads as TGCGCCAGCAGCTTGACTTTGGGTCGAAATGAGCAGTTCTTC. This translates into CASSLTLGRNEQFF.

This clonotype showed up just once. The chain recombines TRBV18 with TRBJ2-1; D gene ambiguous. Germline CDR1 and CDR2: KGHSH and LQKENI. The CDR3 contains 13 residues. V was trimmed by 0 bases and J by 4 bases, leaving 4 bases between them. The CDR3 sequence is CASSPPTYNEQFF. The CDR3 DNA sequence: TGTGCCAGCTCACCACCAACGTACAATGAGCAGTTCTTC.

This clonotype was counted ten times or more. This chain uses TRBV2 with TRBJ1-1; D uncertain. The CDR3 sequence is 12 residues long. Germline V lookup: CDR1 SNHLY, CDR2 FYNNEI. V was clipped by 6 bases and J by 0 bases, with 5 bases between them. In DNA, the CDR3 is TGTGCCAGCAGCGGCCTGAACACTGAAGCTTTCTTT. Amino acids: CASSGLNTEAFF. The variable domain in full, with the rest retrieved from reference TRBV2 and TRBJ1-1, is EPEVTQTPSHQVTQMGQEVILRCVPISNHLYFYWYRQILGQKVEFLVSFYNNEISEKSEIFDDQFSVERPDGSNFTLKIRSTKLEDSAMYFCASSGLNTEAFFGQGTRLTVV.

Turning to this clonotype: A much larger clone lies a single base off, so this may be a read error. The gene calls are TRBV15 and TRBJ2-2; weak D call: TRBD1 (6 bases). The CDR3 consists of 18 residues. Germline V gives CDR1 LNHNV, CDR2 YYDKDF (reference sequence). The CDR3 region is CAISSTETTGPNTGELFF. The CDR3 DNA sequence: TGTGCCATCAGCAGTACTGAGACGACAGGTCCGAACACCGGGGAGCTGTTTTTT.

This chain joins TRBV6-1 and TRBJ2-7, with 14 bases aligning to TRBD2. V lost 2 bases, J lost 2 bases, and 11 bases stayed unmatched. The germline gives CDR1 MNHNS, CDR2 SASEGT. This CDR3 contains 19 residues. The CDR3 DNA sequence: TGTGCCAGCAGTGAAACGCCGGGACTAGCGGGAGATTGGACCTACGAGCAGTACTTC. Its translation is CASSETPGLAGDWTYEQYF.

On this clonotype: A much more abundant neighbour one base away suggests this may be a read error. The conserved phenylalanine or tryptophan normally closing the CDR3 is absent here, so this likely arose from a read error. The chain recombines TRBV11-2 with TRBJ2-7, with D perhaps TRBD2 (5 bases). Germline CDR1 SGHAT, CDR2 FQNNGV. The V and J ends lost 5 bases and 5 bases respectively, with 10 bases between them. The CDR3 contains 12 residues. This chain's CDR3 is CASSQALDEQYL. The CDR3, as DNA: TGTGCCAGCAGCCAAGCACTAGACGAGCAGTACCTC.

The sample holds a few counts of this clonotype. One junction end disagrees with the germline gene, perhaps due to a read error. J is TRBJ2-7 and V is TRBV20-1; 8 bases match TRBD2. The CDR3 runs to 14 residues. The germline V gene has CDR1 DFQATT and CDR2 SNEGSKA (reference sequence). CDR3 nucleotides: TGCAATGCTAGAGTCCCTAGCGGGCTATACGAGCAGTACTTC. Amino acids: CNARVPSGLYEQYF.

This clonotype has a count of ten or more. V usage is TRBV3-1 and J usage is TRBJ2-3; 8 bases match TRBD2. The CDR3 is 15 amino acids. Per the germline V gene, CDR1 is LGHDT and CDR2 is YNNKEL (reference sequence). Trimming at V came to 0 bases and at J to 3 bases, leaving 2 bases not matched to a gene. The CDR3 region is CASSQDGGGTDTQYF. CDR3 in DNA: TGTGCCAGCAGCCAAGATGGCGGGGGGACAGATACGCAGTATTTT.

In this sample, this clonotype turned up many times. The genes are TRBV7-3 and TRBJ2-5; tentative D call: TRBD2 (6 bases). Germline V gives CDR1 SGHTA, CDR2 FQGTGA. The CDR3 spans 14 residues. V lost 3 bases and J 5 bases, leaving 13 bases between the germline ends. CDR3 protein: CASSFGRQWETQYF. CDR3 nucleotides: TGTGCCAGCAGCTTCGGGAGACAATGGGAGACCCAGTACTTC.

Ten or more counts support this clonotype. The chain employs TRBV20-1 and TRBJ2-3, with a possible D match to TRBD1 (6 bases). The CDR3 contains 15 residues. Trimming took 5 bases from V and 3 from J, leaving 18 bases between them. Germline lookup yields CDR1 DFQATT and CDR2 SNEGSKA (reference sequence). The CDR3 DNA reads TGCAGTGCTGCTTACAGGGTAGATGGTACAGATACGCAGTATTTT. Its protein product is CSAAYRVDGTDTQYF.

This clonotype was recorded many times. The J gene is TRBJ1-3, the V gene TRBV30; unclear D gene. Trimming removed 4 bases from V and 0 bases from J, with 10 bases in between. The CDR3 sequence is 14 residues long. CDR1 and CDR2 (germline): GTSNPN, SVGIG (reference sequence). CDR3 loop: CAWKRARSGNTIYF. CDR3 DNA sequence: TGTGCCTGGAAGAGGGCTCGCTCTGGAAACACCATATATTTT.

This clonotype was seen ten or more times. This sequence joins TRBV6-1 and TRBJ2-3; 11 bases map to TRBD2. This CDR3 has 13 amino acids. Germline CDR1 and CDR2: MNHNS and SASEGT. V trimming: 8 bases; J trimming: 6 bases; junction bases outside the gene matches: 4. The CDR3 is CASGLAGYDTQYF. CDR3 nucleotide sequence: TGTGCCAGCGGACTAGCGGGTTATGATACGCAGTATTTT.

The chain employs TRBV5-5 and TRBJ1-2, with D hard to call. There are 12 residues in the CDR3. V was clipped by 2 bases and J by 6 bases, with 8 bases between them. Germline V lookup: CDR1 SGHKS, CDR2 YYEKEE (reference sequence). DNA for the CDR3: TGTGCCAGCAGCTTCTTTGAAGATGGCTACACCTTC. As protein: CASSFFEDGYTF.

This clonotype was detected ten times or more. V usage is TRBV2 and J usage is TRBJ1-6; D is undetermined. V lost 5 bases, J lost 9 bases, and 20 bases lay in between. CDR1 is SNHLY and CDR2 is FYNNEI in the germline V gene. This CDR3 region has 16 residues. The DNA for the CDR3 is TGTGCCAGCAGTAGAAGGACGGTGATGGTCGGTTCACCCCTCCACTTT. Protein: CASSRRTVMVGSPLHF.

The chain recombines TRBV30 with TRBJ1-3; maybe TRBD1 (5 bases). V was pared by 2 bases and J by 0 bases, with 8 bases between. Germline CDR1 GTSNPN, CDR2 SVGIG (reference sequence). The CDR3 spans 14 residues. Written as DNA, the CDR3 is TGTGCCTGGAGTCAGGGTCACTCTGGAAACACCATATATTTT. Its protein product is CAWSQGHSGNTIYF.

The DNA for the CDR3 is TGTGCCAGCAGACTACACGATACGCAGTATTTT. Protein product: CASRLHDTQYF. The chain links TRBV25-1 to TRBJ2-3; D is unresolved. V gave up 6 bases and J gave up 6 bases, with 7 bases separating them. The V gene's germline CDR1 is MGHDK and CDR2 SYGVNS. The CDR3 sequence is 11 residues long.

This clonotype was detected ten times or more. The chain combines TRBV24-1 with TRBJ2-1; D remains ambiguous. Per the germline V gene, CDR1 is KGHDR and CDR2 is SFDVKD. Trimming took 0 bases from V and 6 from J, leaving 14 bases between them. The CDR3 contains 16 residues. DNA for the CDR3: TGTGCCACCAGTGATTTGGGGCTATTGGGCGGCAATGAGCAGTTCTTC. Encoded protein: CATSDLGLLGGNEQFF.

The table lists this clonotype with many counts. V is TRBV20-1 and J is TRBJ1-1; possible D gene TRBD1, 6 bases. Trimming took 1 base from V and 4 from J, leaving 13 bases between them. The length of the CDR3 is 14 residues. CDR1 is DFQATT and CDR2 is SNEGSKA in the germline V gene (reference sequence). The CDR3 sequence: CSARGGGAGTEAFF. Here the CDR3 DNA reads TGCAGTGCTAGAGGAGGGGGGGCCGGCACTGAAGCTTTCTTT.

The chain recombines TRBV28 with TRBJ2-5; D may correspond to TRBD1 or TRBD2 (6 bases each). V was trimmed by 6 bases and J by 7 bases, leaving 24 bases between them. The CDR3 is 16 amino acids. CDR1 and CDR2 (germline): MDHEN, SYDVKM. The CDR3 protein is CASRWGASSASGTQYF. CDR3 sequence (DNA): TGTGCCAGCAGGTGGGGGGCTAGCTCCGCCTCAGGGACCCAGTACTTC.

In the case of this clonotype: A read error may produce the germline difference seen at one junction end. The chain combines TRBV7-7 with TRBJ2-5; D remains ambiguous. Germline-derived CDR1 and CDR2 are SSHAT and FNYEAQ (reference sequence). The CDR3 spans 15 residues. CDR3 sequence (DNA): TGTGCTAGCAGCCGCCTTTTAGCAGTTCAAGAGACCCAGTACTTC. It translates to CASSRLLAVQETQYF.

About this clonotype itself: One end of the junction fails to match germline, which may point to a read error. V and J are TRBV6-9 and TRBJ1-4; 7 nucleotides align to TRBD1. Germline lookup yields CDR1 MNHGY and CDR2 SVAAGI. The CDR3 consists of 14 residues. CDR3 in DNA: TGTGGCAGCAGTTATTTCAGGGGGGAGGAAAAACTGTTTTTT. The encoded protein is CGSSYFRGEEKLFF.

The chain combines TRBV19 with TRBJ1-1, with D unresolved. This CDR3 comprises 15 residues. Trimming took 8 bases from V and 1 from J, leaving 17 bases between them. Germline V CDR1 and CDR2: LNHDA, SQIVND (reference sequence). The CDR3 loop reads CASYKTAPGNTEAFF. CDR3 bases: TGTGCCAGTTATAAAACGGCCCCAGGGAACACTGAAGCTTTCTTT.

The table lists this clonotype with many counts. V is TRBV20-1 and J is TRBJ2-1; 14 bases map to TRBD2. The CDR3 is made up of 17 amino acids. Trimming at V came to 5 bases and at J to 6 bases, leaving 12 bases not matched to a gene. CDR1 DFQATT and CDR2 SNEGSKA come from the germline V gene (reference sequence). The CDR3: CSAQGTAGTSGGNEQFF. CDR3 coding DNA: TGCAGTGCTCAAGGGACAGCCGGGACTAGCGGGGGCAATGAGCAGTTCTTC.

This clonotype was picked up many times. The chain is built from TRBV6-1 and TRBJ2-7; 11 bases line up with TRBD2. Germline CDR1 MNHNS, CDR2 SASEGT. CDR3 length: 15 residues. The J segment lost 2 bases and the V segment lost 7 bases, leaving 7 bases of the junction unmatched. CDR3 region: CASTPETSGTYEQYF. For the CDR3, the DNA is TGTGCCAGCACCCCCGAGACTAGCGGGACCTACGAGCAGTACTTC.

This clonotype came up a few times. This chain joins TRBV14 and TRBJ2-2; D possibly corresponds to TRBD2 (5 bases). V lost 0 bases to trimming and J lost 1 base, with 6 bases between them. Germline values: CDR1 SGHDN, CDR2 FVKESK. This CDR3 has 15 residues. Here the CDR3 reads CASSQDRENTGELFF. The CDR3 DNA reads TGTGCCAGCAGCCAAGATCGGGAGAACACCGGGGAGCTGTTTTTT.